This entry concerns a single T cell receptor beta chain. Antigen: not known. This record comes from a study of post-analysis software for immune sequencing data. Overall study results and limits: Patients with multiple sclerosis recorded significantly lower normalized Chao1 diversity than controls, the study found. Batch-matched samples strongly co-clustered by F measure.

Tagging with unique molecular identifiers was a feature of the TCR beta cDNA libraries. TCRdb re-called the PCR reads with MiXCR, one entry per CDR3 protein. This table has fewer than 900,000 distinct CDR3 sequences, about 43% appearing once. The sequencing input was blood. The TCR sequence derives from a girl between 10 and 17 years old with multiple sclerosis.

The CDR3 DNA sequence: TGTGCCAGCAGTCCGGACTCTACTTACAATGAGCAGTTCTTC. It yields the protein CASSPDSTYNEQFF. The chain couples TRBV12-3 or TRBV12-4 to TRBJ2-1; D perhaps matches TRBD2 (5 bases). The CDR3 is made up of 14 amino acids. Between the trimmed V and J ends, which lost 5 bases and 4 bases, there was a span of 12 bases.